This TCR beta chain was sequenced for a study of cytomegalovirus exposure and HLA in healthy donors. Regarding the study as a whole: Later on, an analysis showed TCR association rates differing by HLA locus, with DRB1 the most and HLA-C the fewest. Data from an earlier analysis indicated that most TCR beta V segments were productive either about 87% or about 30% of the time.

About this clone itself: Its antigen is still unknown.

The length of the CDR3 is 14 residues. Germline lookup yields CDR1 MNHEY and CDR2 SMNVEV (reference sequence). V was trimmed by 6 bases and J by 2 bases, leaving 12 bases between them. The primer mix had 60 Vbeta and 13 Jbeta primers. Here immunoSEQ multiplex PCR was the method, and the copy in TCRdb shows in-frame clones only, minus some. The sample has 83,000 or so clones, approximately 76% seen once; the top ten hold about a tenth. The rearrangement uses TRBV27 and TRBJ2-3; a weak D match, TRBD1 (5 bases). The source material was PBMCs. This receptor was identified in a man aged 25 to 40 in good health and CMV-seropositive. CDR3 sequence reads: CASRSTGHTDTQYF. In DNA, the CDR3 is TGTGCCAGCAGGAGCACAGGCCACACAGATACGCAGTATTTT.